A single sample gave rise to the 22 T cell receptor beta chains below, sequenced in a study of circulating and synovial CD4+ cells in juvenile arthritis. Produced via immunoSEQ multiplex PCR; TCRdb's table is partial and in-frame only. The repertoire holds 30,000 to 40,000 clones, about 94% seen once, with 0.55% to 0.85% in the top ten. The sequenced material came from CD4+ T cells from blood. The receptor set was obtained from a human donor with juvenile idiopathic arthritis.

The gene calls are TRBV6-6 and TRBJ1-2, with D possibly being TRBD1 (5 bases). Germline values: CDR1 MNHNY, CDR2 SVGAGI (reference sequence). Trimming stripped 6 bases from V and 3 bases from J, with 11 bases between. The CDR3 covers 13 residues. CDR3 sequence (DNA): TGTGCCAGCAGCGCTGGACATGACTATGGCTACACCTTC. Encoded protein: CASSAGHDYGYTF.

The genes are TRBV4-3 and TRBJ1-2; TRBD1 agrees at 9 bases. There are 17 residues in the CDR3. The germline gives CDR1 LGHNA, CDR2 YSLEER. V shed 1 base and J 4 bases; nucleotides not matched to a gene: 10. CDR3 region: CASSQVRPGQGIYGYTF. The DNA of the CDR3 is TGCGCCAGCAGCCAAGTTCGGCCGGGACAGGGAATCTATGGCTACACCTTC.

The J gene is TRBJ1-3, the V gene TRBV7-6; D gene ambiguous. In germline, CDR1 is SGHVS, CDR2 FNYEAQ. V was clipped by 5 bases and J by 0 bases, with 11 bases between them. This CDR3 spans 15 amino acids. CDR3 sequence reads: CASSPEGFSGNTIYF. The CDR3 region has the DNA TGTGCCAGCAGCCCAGAGGGATTCTCTGGAAACACCATATATTTT.

On this clone itself: No conserved phenylalanine or tryptophan ends this CDR3, so it is likely a read error. No DNA is shown, since the ends of the CDR3 on it are uncertain; the CDR3 is the one TCRdb lists. The chain couples TRBV7-3 to TRBJ1-6; TRBD1 reflects the table's D call only, with no check against the DNA. Per germline, CDR1 SGHTA and CDR2 FQGTGA. The CDR3 sequence runs 10 residues, both termini included. The CDR3 here is CASSQQQGPL.

The V gene is TRBV13, the J gene TRBJ2-4; 8 bases are shared with TRBD1. The germline V gene has CDR1 PRHDT and CDR2 FYEKMQ (reference sequence). The trim removed 5 bases at V and 4 bases at J, leaving 4 bases unmatched. There are 14 residues in the CDR3. The CDR3 sequence is CASSAGQGKNIQYF. DNA for the CDR3: TGTGCCAGCAGCGCTGGACAGGGAAAAAACATTCAGTACTTC.

This clone was observed a handful of times. This sequence joins TRBV15 and TRBJ2-2; unclear D gene. Trimming took off 3 bases at V and 4 bases at J, with 15 bases between the two ends. The CDR3 covers 16 residues. Germline V gene data show CDR1 as LNHNV and CDR2 as YYDKDF (reference sequence). As DNA, the CDR3 is TGTGCCACCAGCAGTCGGCCGGCGGCCGGCACCGGGGAGCTGTTTTTT. Its translation is CATSSRPAAGTGELFF.

The V call is TRBV7-2, the J call TRBJ2-7; 9 nucleotides match TRBD1. CDR1 and CDR2 from the germline V gene are SGHTA and FQGNSA. The CDR3 has 14 amino acids. V shed 5 bases and J 3 bases; nucleotides not matched to a gene: 5. DNA for the CDR3: TGTGCCAGCAGCATGTCGGGACAGGGCTACGAGCAGTACTTC. Translation gives CASSMSGQGYEQYF.

The chain recombines TRBV7-2 with TRBJ2-3; 7 nucleotides align to TRBD2. The CDR3 is 14 amino acids. The V and J ends lost 4 bases and 4 bases, in that order; junction bases with no gene match: 5. Germline V gene lookup returns CDR1 SGHTA and CDR2 FQGNSA. DNA of the CDR3: TGTGCCAGCAGCTCCGGACTAGTCCCAGATACGCAGTATTTT. Translating gives CASSSGLVPDTQYF.

The chain combines TRBV2 with TRBJ2-1; 8 nucleotides match TRBD2. V shed 6 bases, J shed 7 bases, and the junction held 8 bases outside the gene matches. The CDR3 covers 14 residues. Germline CDR1 is SNHLY and CDR2 is FYNNEI. CDR3 DNA sequence: TGTGCCAGCAGGGACGGGGGGGCAGGGAATGAGCAGTTCTTC. Translated, it gives CASRDGGAGNEQFF. The complete variable domain, with remaining parts taken from reference TRBV2 and TRBJ2-1, reads EPEVTQTPSHQVTQMGQEVILRCVPISNHLYFYWYRQILGQKVEFLVSFYNNEISEKSEIFDDQFSVERPDGSNFTLKIRSTKLEDSAMYFCASRDGGAGNEQFFGPGTRLTVL.

The genes are TRBV6-5 and TRBJ2-3; D is ambiguous. V was shortened by 2 bases and J by 5 bases, with 5 bases between the two germline ends. CDR3 length: 12 residues. Per the germline V gene, CDR1 is MNHEY and CDR2 is SVGAGI. The DNA of the CDR3 is TGTGCCAGCAGTTACAACGGAGATACGCAGTATTTT. Translation: CASSYNGDTQYF.

This clone came up once. V usage is TRBV7-2 and J usage is TRBJ2-1; no reliable D call. CDR3 size: 13 residues. CDR1 is SGHTA, CDR2 FQGNSA, per germline. Trimming took 1 base from V and 5 from J, leaving 6 bases between them. The CDR3 DNA reads TGTGCCAGCAGCTTAGGGCCGAACAATGAGCAGTTCTTC. It encodes CASSLGPNNEQFF.

In its sample, this clone was seen once. The chain has TRBV10-3 and TRBJ2-5; the D is unclear. Per germline, CDR1 ENHRY and CDR2 SYGVKD. The CDR3 totals 13 residues. The V end was cut by 4 bases, the J end by 5 bases, with 11 bases between. CDR3 loop: CAISVQQSETQYF. The CDR3 region has the DNA TGTGCCATCAGTGTACAACAGTCGGAGACCCAGTACTTC.

The rearrangement joins TRBV11-2 to TRBJ1-6, with a possible D match to TRBD1 (6 bases). This CDR3 has 14 amino acids. In germline, CDR1 is SGHAT, CDR2 FQNNGV. Trimming stripped 3 bases from V and 9 bases from J, with 12 bases between. This CDR3 reads CASSFGGAPSPLHF. CDR3 coding DNA: TGTGCCAGCAGCTTCGGGGGGGCCCCTTCACCCCTCCACTTT.

This clone is a singleton in its sample. The chain joins TRBV25-1 to TRBJ2-1; TRBD1 agrees at 7 bases. The V and J ends lost 4 bases and 7 bases, in that order; junction bases with no gene match: 4. CDR1 is MGHDK and CDR2 is SYGVNS in the germline V gene. The CDR3 covers 13 residues. The CDR3 is CASSGTGRNEQFF. CDR3 in DNA: TGTGCCAGCAGTGGGACAGGTCGGAATGAGCAGTTCTTC.

The J gene is TRBJ1-2, the V gene TRBV4-1; 9 bases are shared with TRBD1. Germline values: CDR1 MGHRA, CDR2 YSYEKL. V lost 4 bases and J lost 4; bases outside the gene matches: 16. There are 18 residues in the CDR3. CDR3 in amino acids: CASSLAHVGTGIFYGYTF. CDR3 DNA sequence: TGCGCCAGCAGCCTTGCACATGTGGGGACAGGGATCTTCTATGGCTACACCTTC.

As to this clone: The junction departs from germline at one end; a sequencing error may be responsible. The same CDR3 is also encoded by other DNA sequences in this sample. V usage is TRBV19 and J usage is TRBJ1-6; D gene uncertain. This CDR3 is 12 amino acids long. Per the germline V gene, CDR1 is LNHDA and CDR2 is SQIVND (reference sequence). The CDR3 here is CASSGQNSPLHF. The CDR3 DNA sequence: TGTGCCAGTAGTGGTCAGAATTCCCCCCTCCACTTT.

The CDR3: CASSVRGRGTEAFF. The CDR3 DNA reads as TGTGCCAGCAGCGTAAGGGGCAGGGGCACTGAAGCTTTCTTT. The chain uses TRBV9 and TRBJ1-1; possible D gene TRBD1, 6 bases. The V gene lost 1 base and the J gene lost 4 bases, with 11 bases spanning the gap. The CDR3 has 14 residues. Germline V lookup: CDR1 SGDLS, CDR2 YYNGEE.

This chain connects TRBV30 to TRBJ2-7; 10 bases match TRBD2. The germline CDR1 and CDR2 sequences are GTSNPN and SVGIG (reference sequence). The CDR3 runs 14 residues. The ends lost 0 bases at V and 2 bases at J; junction bases unmatched: 1. DNA for the CDR3: TGTGCCTGGAGTGTAGGACTAGCGGCCTACGAGCAGTACTTC. This codes for CAWSVGLAAYEQYF. The complete variable domain, with remaining parts taken from reference TRBV30 and TRBJ2-7, reads SQTIHQWPATLVQPVGSPLSLECTVEGTSNPNLYWYRQAAGRGLQLLFYSVGIGQISSEVPQNLSASRPQDRQFILSSKKLLLSDSGFYLCAWSVGLAAYEQYFGPGTRLTVT.

This chain links TRBV4-2 with TRBJ1-2, with D tentatively TRBD1 (5 bases). Trimming removed 0 bases from V and 8 bases from J, with 16 bases in between. This CDR3 comprises 15 residues. Germline CDR1 and CDR2: LGHNA and YNFKEQ. The CDR3 DNA sequence: TGTGCCAGCAGCCAAGATCACGAGGGGAGGAGCGGCTACACCTTC. This codes for CASSQDHEGRSGYTF.

The chain couples TRBV10-3 to TRBJ1-5, with D perhaps TRBD1 (6 bases). V lost 0 bases and J 1 base, leaving 13 bases between the germline ends. CDR3 length equals 17 residues. Per germline, CDR1 ENHRY and CDR2 SYGVKD. This chain's CDR3 is CAISESFWGRSNQPQHF. The CDR3 DNA is TGTGCCATCAGTGAGTCGTTTTGGGGGCGAAGCAATCAGCCCCAGCATTTT.

This chain connects TRBV29-1 to TRBJ2-3; tentatively, D is TRBD1 (5 bases). Germline CDR1 SQVTM, CDR2 ANQGSEA. V was shortened by 8 bases and J by 4 bases, with 13 bases between the two germline ends. This CDR3 comprises 12 residues. CDR3 sequence reads: CSFRQSSDTQYF. DNA of the CDR3: TGCAGCTTTCGACAGTCATCAGATACGCAGTATTTT.

The V and J genes are TRBV11-2 and TRBJ2-7; no reliable D call. Trimming removed 5 bases at V and 2 bases at J, with 4 bases between. The CDR3 is 11 residues long. Germline-derived CDR1 and CDR2 are SGHAT and FQNNGV. The CDR3 DNA is TGTGCCAGCAGCCGGGCCTACGAGCAGTACTTC. This translates into CASSRAYEQYF.